This T cell receptor beta chain came from a study of PD-1 blockade in classical Hodgkin lymphoma. Time point denoted: cycle 4 day 1 (C4D1), after around six weeks of nivolumab. No patient escaped relapse after autologous stem cell transplantation, and brentuximab vedotin exposure varied. Classification of best responses gave complete response, partial response or progressive disease. Profiling relied on immunoSEQ multiplex PCR, and the TCRdb table lists in-frame clones only, not all of them. The sample shows approximately 61,000 clones, roughly nine tenths of them seen only once. Overall study results and limits: CD8+ TCR diversity did not rise significantly by C4D1, unlike CD4+. Newly diagnosed patients reportedly had lower baseline TCR diversity than healthy donors. Nivolumab initiation under 1 year post-ASCT meant exclusion.

Worth noting for this clone: No antigen is known for it.

Trimming removed 3 bases from V and 6 bases from J; junction bases left unmatched: 11. The germline gives CDR1 SGDLS, CDR2 YYNGEE. The CDR3 is 15 amino acids. The receptor's source is a human donor with classical Hodgkin lymphoma. Sequencing used peripheral blood mononuclear cells (PBMCs), obtained before the fourth cycle of nivolumab. This chain connects TRBV9 to TRBJ1-2; 7 positions agree with TRBD1. The CDR3 sequence is CASSASTGLKDGYTF. CDR3 nucleotide sequence: TGTGCCAGCAGCGCCTCGACAGGGTTGAAGGATGGCTACACCTTC.